This T cell receptor beta chain comes out of a study of CD8+CD57+ T cells in acquired aplastic anemia. Study-wide context: CD4+ and CD8+ cells, once sorted, gave DNA averaging roughly 3.2 ug.

According to the study, genomic DNA was the template for TCR beta VDJ and CDR3 profiling. From the reads, TCRdb called clonotypes with MiXCR, one entry per CDR3 protein. The sample has roughly 300,000 distinct CDR3 sequences; roughly half are singletons. Only one count was recorded for this clonotype. A read error may produce the germline difference seen at one junction end. This TCR was sampled from a human donor with severe aplastic anemia or a healthy control (not recorded which). Sequencing was done on a sample of sorted CD4+, CD8+, or CD8+CD57+ T cells (not recorded which) from PBMCs.

For the CDR3, the DNA is TGTGCTAGCACTTCTCAGTACCAAGGGACCCAGTACTTC. Its translation: CASTSQYQGTQYF. The chain carries TRBV12-5 and TRBJ2-5, with no clear D. The CDR3 contains 13 residues. The V gene's germline CDR1 is LGHNT and CDR2 FRNRAP.